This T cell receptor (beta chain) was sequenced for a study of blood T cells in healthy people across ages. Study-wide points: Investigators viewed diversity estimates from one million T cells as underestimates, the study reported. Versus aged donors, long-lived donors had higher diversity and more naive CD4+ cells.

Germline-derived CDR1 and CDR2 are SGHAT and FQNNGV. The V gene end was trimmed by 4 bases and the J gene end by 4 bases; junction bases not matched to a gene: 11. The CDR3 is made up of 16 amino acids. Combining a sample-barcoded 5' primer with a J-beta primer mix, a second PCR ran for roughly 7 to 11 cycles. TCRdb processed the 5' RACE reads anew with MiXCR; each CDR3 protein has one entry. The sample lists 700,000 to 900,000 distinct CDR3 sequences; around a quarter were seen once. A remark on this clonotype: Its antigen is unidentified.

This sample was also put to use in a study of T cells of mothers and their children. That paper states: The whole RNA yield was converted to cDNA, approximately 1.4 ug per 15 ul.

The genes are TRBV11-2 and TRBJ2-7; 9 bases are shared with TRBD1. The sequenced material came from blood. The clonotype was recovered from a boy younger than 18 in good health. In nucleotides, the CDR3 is TGTGCCAGCAGCTCCGGGACAGGGAATAGTAAGTACGAGCAGTACTTC. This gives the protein CASSSGTGNSKYEQYF. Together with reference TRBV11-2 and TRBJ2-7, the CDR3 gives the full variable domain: EAGVAQSPRYKIIEKRQSVAFWCNPISGHATLYWYQQILGQGPKLLIQFQNNGVVDDSQLPKDRFSAERLKGVDSTLKIQPAKLEDSAVYLCASSSGTGNSKYEQYFGPGTRLTVT.